The source of this T cell receptor (beta chain) is a study of cytomegalovirus exposure and HLA in healthy donors. Points from the study as a whole: In a later analysis, V- and J-gene trimming of beta chains associated with a DCLRE1C missense variant, replicated independently. In a later analysis, CMV-associated beta chains were mostly HLA-associated, it appeared. Altogether, some 170 TCR beta chains were recorded as cytomegalovirus-associated.

Primers for the PCR totalled 60 Vbeta and 13 Jbeta. The protocol was immunoSEQ multiplex PCR, while the TCRdb copy is restricted to in-frame clones and leaves out a portion. The sample lists about 140,000 clones; 65% to 75% were seen once. The CDR3 consists of 15 residues. The germline gives CDR1 SGDLS, CDR2 YYNGEE. Unmatched junction bases numbered 7, after V lost 6 bases and J lost 2 bases. This clone was seen just once. Its antigen is not known. Sequenced input: PBMCs. The TCR was taken from a man in his fifties or sixties in good health and CMV-seronegative. The chain recombines TRBV9 with TRBJ2-3; 9 bases line up with TRBD2. Here the CDR3 reads CASTEPSGDTDTQYF. Here the CDR3 DNA reads TGTGCCAGCACCGAACCTAGCGGGGACACAGATACGCAGTATTTT. Using reference TRBV9 and TRBJ2-3 for the parts outside the CDR3, the full variable domain is DSGVTQTPKHLITATGQRVTLRCSPRSGDLSVYWYQQSLDQGLQFLIQYYNGEERAKGNILERFSAQQFPDLHSELNLSSLELGDSALYFCASTEPSGDTDTQYFGPGTRLTVL.